What follows are 28 T cell receptor beta chains derived from one specimen sequenced in a study of cytomegalovirus exposure and HLA in healthy donors. Amplification used 60 Vbeta primers and 13 Jbeta primers. The assay was immunoSEQ multiplex PCR, and TCRdb's table has in-frame clones only and misses some. Among approximately 150,000 clones, roughly 87% were seen once, and the ten largest hold 4.1%. Sequencing was done on a sample of PBMCs. Receptors were obtained from a man between 50 and 59 years old in good health and CMV-seropositive.

V and J are TRBV15 and TRBJ2-1, with 12 bases lining up with TRBD2. CDR3 length: 16 amino acids. Trimming took 5 bases from V and 7 from J; bases not matched to a gene: 9. CDR1 and CDR2 (germline): LNHNV, YYDKDF (reference sequence). Written as DNA, the CDR3 is TGTGCCACCAGCGGGCGACTAGCGGGAGTATGGAATGAGCAGTTCTTC. This encodes CATSGRLAGVWNEQFF.

Of note for this clone: Other DNA variants within this sample encode the same CDR3. The chain has TRBV9 and TRBJ2-5; the match to TRBD1 covers 10 bases. J gave up 5 bases and V 3 bases, and 4 bases lay outside the gene matches. The CDR3 has 14 amino acids. Germline CDR1 SGDLS, CDR2 YYNGEE. The CDR3 protein is CASSDRDRGETQYF. The DNA of the CDR3 is TGTGCCAGCAGCGACCGGGACAGGGGCGAGACCCAGTACTTC.

The J gene is TRBJ1-4, the V gene TRBV5-6; D is ambiguous. This CDR3 contains 15 residues. Germline V lookup: CDR1 SGHDT, CDR2 YYEEEE. With 0 bases removed from V and 6 bases from J, the gap between germline ends came to 12 bases. The CDR3 DNA follows: TGTGCCAGCAGCTTGGTCGGGCAAGCGGATGAAAAACTGTTTTTT. Its protein product is CASSLVGQADEKLFF.

This rearrangement joins TRBV11-2 to TRBJ2-7; no clear D. The CDR3 consists of 9 residues. The V end lost 10 bases, the J end lost 5 bases, and 6 bases lay between the germline ends. Germline loops: CDR1 SGHAT, CDR2 FQNNGV. CDR3 protein: CATRNEQYF. For the CDR3, the DNA is TGTGCCACTAGAAACGAGCAGTACTTC.

J is TRBJ2-3 and V is TRBV30; a possible D gene is TRBD2 (5 bases). V shed 1 base and J shed 8 bases, with 7 bases lying between them. CDR1 and CDR2 (germline): GTSNPN, SVGIG (reference sequence). The CDR3 loop spans 11 amino acids. CDR3 nucleotide sequence: TGTGCCTGGAGTGGAGAGGGTACGCAGTATTTT. Translation gives CAWSGEGTQYF.

CDR3 amino acids: CASSFRQGPQLNTEAFF. For the CDR3, the DNA is TGTGCCAGCAGCTTCCGACAGGGCCCCCAGTTGAACACTGAAGCTTTCTTT. J is TRBJ1-1 and V is TRBV5-6, with 7 bases fitting TRBD1. The CDR3 consists of 17 residues. The trim removed 2 bases at V and 0 bases at J, leaving 10 bases unmatched. Germline V gene lookup returns CDR1 SGHDT and CDR2 YYEEEE.

This clone was observed a few times. J is TRBJ1-1 and V is TRBV30; weak D call: TRBD1 (5 bases). Germline V CDR1 and CDR2: GTSNPN, SVGIG (reference sequence). The length of the CDR3 is 10 residues. V gave up 5 bases and J gave up 7 bases, with 8 bases separating them. CDR3 sequence reads: CAWGAFEAFF. CDR3 DNA sequence: TGTGCCTGGGGGGCTTTTGAAGCTTTCTTT.

The gene calls are TRBV30 and TRBJ2-5; 7 positions match TRBD1. CDR3 length: 13 residues. V trimming: 5 bases; J trimming: 2 bases; junction bases outside the gene matches: 5. In germline, CDR1 is GTSNPN, CDR2 SVGIG (reference sequence). In nucleotides, the CDR3 is TGTGCCTGGGACCGGGACAGACAAGAGACCCAGTACTTC. It yields the protein CAWDRDRQETQYF.

This chain connects TRBV28 to TRBJ2-7; 8 bases fit TRBD2. The ends lost 2 bases at V and 5 bases at J; junction bases unmatched: 2. CDR1 is MDHEN, CDR2 SYDVKM, per germline. The CDR3 length is 13 residues. CDR3 sequence: CASSLNGRDEQYF. CDR3 nucleotide sequence: TGTGCCAGCAGTTTAAACGGGAGGGACGAGCAGTACTTC.

J is TRBJ2-1 and V is TRBV9; possibly TRBD1 for D (6 bases). CDR3 length: 13 amino acids. The germline V and J ends were trimmed by 3 bases and 2 bases, with 6 bases remaining between them. Germline V CDR1 and CDR2: SGDLS, YYNGEE. CDR3 coding DNA: TGTGCCAGCAGCGGGGGGCCCTACAATGAGCAGTTCTTC. It encodes CASSGGPYNEQFF.

A few counts support this clone. V usage is TRBV27 and J usage is TRBJ2-1, with 14 nucleotides matching TRBD2. After removal of 6 bases from V and 10 bases from J, the junction contained 11 bases not matched to a gene. The CDR3 is 16 residues long. Germline assignment: CDR1 MNHEY and CDR2 SMNVEV (reference sequence). DNA of the CDR3: TGTGCCAGCAGAGATACCGGGACTAGCGGGAGTGGAGAGCAGTTCTTC. Protein: CASRDTGTSGSGEQFF.

This rearrangement joins TRBV29-1 to TRBJ2-7; 9 nucleotides match TRBD2. Germline CDR1 is SQVTM and CDR2 is ANQGSEA. Losses at the gene ends were 6 bases for V and 4 bases for J; bases not matched to a gene: 7. CDR3 length equals 13 residues. The CDR3 sequence is CSVNGTSNYEQYF. The CDR3 region has the DNA TGCAGCGTAAACGGGACTAGCAATTACGAGCAGTACTTC.

The chain is built from TRBV2 and TRBJ2-7; possible D gene TRBD2, 6 bases. V gave up 1 base and J gave up 6 bases, with 19 bases separating them. Germline V CDR1 and CDR2: SNHLY, FYNNEI. The CDR3 sequence is 16 residues long. Here the CDR3 DNA reads TGTGCCAGCAGTGAAGAGGATCGGGAGTTTCGTAGCGAGCAGTACTTC. Its protein product is CASSEEDREFRSEQYF.

In this sample, this clone turned up once. V usage is TRBV6-5 and J usage is TRBJ1-2; D possibly corresponds to TRBD1 (5 bases). V lost 8 bases to trimming and J lost 8 bases, with 15 bases between them. There are 12 residues in the CDR3. CDR1 is MNHEY, CDR2 SVGAGI, per germline. The DNA of the CDR3 is TGTGCCAGCCATCGGAGCTCAGGGGGCTACACCTTC. Amino acid sequence: CASHRSSGGYTF.

This clone came up once. The rearrangement joins TRBV7-2 to TRBJ1-3, with 7 bases identical to TRBD1. V was clipped by 1 base and J by 6 bases; unmatched bases: 6. The CDR3 covers 15 residues. Per germline, CDR1 SGHTA and CDR2 FQGNSA. As DNA, the CDR3 is TGTGCCAGCAGCTTAGGCGCAGGGGGTGAAAACACCATATATTTT. It specifies CASSLGAGGENTIYF.

The count of this clone is one. The chain carries TRBV4-1 and TRBJ2-1, with 9 bases aligning to TRBD2. Losses at the gene ends were 6 bases for V and 4 bases for J; bases not matched to a gene: 4. The CDR3 runs 14 residues. Germline assignment: CDR1 MGHRA and CDR2 YSYEKL. For the CDR3, the DNA is TGCGCCAGCAGAGACGCGGGGGGGTACAATGAGCAGTTCTTC. This codes for CASRDAGGYNEQFF.

The chain joins TRBV13 to TRBJ2-5; 9 bases align to TRBD2. The junction had 4 bases not matched to a gene; V was cut back by 4 bases and J by 1 base. The CDR3 length is 15 residues. In germline, CDR1 is PRHDT, CDR2 FYEKMQ (reference sequence). The CDR3 nucleotides are TGTGCCAGCAGCTCCAGAGCGGGGGGCCAAGAGACCCAGTACTTC. Its translation: CASSSRAGGQETQYF.

CDR3 coding DNA: TGTGCCAGCAGCAGGCAGGGGGCAGGGTCTGGAAACACCATATATTTT. Amino acid sequence: CASSRQGAGSGNTIYF. The chain has TRBV7-3 and TRBJ1-3, with 8 bases that match TRBD1. Germline V lookup: CDR1 SGHTA, CDR2 FQGTGA. With V trimmed by 5 bases and J by 1 base, 7 bases remained unmatched. The CDR3 extends over 16 amino acids.

CDR3 DNA: TGTGCCAGCAGCTACGACGGGAATCAGCCCCAGCATTTT. Amino acids: CASSYDGNQPQHF. The J gene is TRBJ1-5, the V gene TRBV9; D unresolved. The CDR3 contains 13 residues. Germline CDR1 is SGDLS and CDR2 is YYNGEE. Trimming removed 4 bases from V and 4 bases from J, with 9 bases in between. Together with reference TRBV9 and TRBJ1-5, the CDR3 gives the full variable domain: DSGVTQTPKHLITATGQRVTLRCSPRSGDLSVYWYQQSLDQGLQFLIQYYNGEERAKGNILERFSAQQFPDLHSELNLSSLELGDSALYFCASSYDGNQPQHFGDGTRLSIL.

The chain joins TRBV28 to TRBJ2-3, with D maybe TRBD1 (6 bases). This CDR3 is built from 14 residues. The germline CDR1 and CDR2 sequences are MDHEN and SYDVKM. V was trimmed by 5 bases and J by 2 bases, leaving 11 bases between them. CDR3 residues: CASSLGQPTDTQYF. CDR3 coding DNA: TGTGCCAGCAGTCTAGGACAGCCCACAGATACGCAGTATTTT.

The sample holds one count of this clone. The chain links TRBV27 to TRBJ2-7, with 7 positions matching TRBD2. Germline CDR1 is MNHEY and CDR2 is SMNVEV (reference sequence). The CDR3 extends over 15 amino acids. V dropped 2 bases and J dropped 2; count of bases not matched to a gene: 6. The CDR3 loop reads CASSLGGSVPYEQYF. CDR3 nucleotide sequence: TGTGCCAGCAGTTTAGGCGGGAGCGTTCCCTACGAGCAGTACTTC.

The V and J genes are TRBV2 and TRBJ1-6, with 7 bases fitting TRBD1. CDR1 and CDR2 from the germline V gene are SNHLY and FYNNEI. J lost 0 bases, V lost 8 bases, and 4 bases had no gene match. The CDR3 is 15 residues long. The CDR3 is CASPGGSSYNSPLHF. The CDR3 DNA follows: TGTGCCAGCCCAGGGGGGAGCTCCTATAATTCACCCCTCCACTTT.

This clone was seen only a few times. The gene calls are TRBV5-1 and TRBJ2-7, with 7 nucleotides matching TRBD1. Germline loops: CDR1 SGHRS, CDR2 YFSETQ. The V segment lost 0 bases and the J segment 5 bases; nucleotides outside the gene matches: 8. This CDR3 has 15 residues. CDR3 residues: CASSLAAGGGDEQYF. The CDR3 nucleotides are TGCGCCAGCAGCTTGGCGGCAGGGGGTGGCGACGAGCAGTACTTC.

With respect to this clone: The sample holds other DNA sequences that translate to the same CDR3. The rearrangement joins TRBV27 to TRBJ2-3; D ambiguous. Per germline, CDR1 MNHEY and CDR2 SMNVEV (reference sequence). This CDR3 contains 11 residues. Trimming took 4 bases from V and 8 from J, leaving 7 bases between them. The CDR3 DNA reads TGTGCCAGCAGTTCCGAGTCTACGCAGTATTTT. Translated: CASSSESTQYF.

This clone was detected only a few times. The gene calls are TRBV5-1 and TRBJ1-2; a possible D gene is TRBD1 (6 bases). Germline V gene sequence: CDR1 SGHRS, CDR2 YFSETQ. V was trimmed by 0 bases and J by 7 bases, leaving 16 bases between them. This CDR3 region has 15 residues. The CDR3 nucleotides are TGCGCCAGCAGCTTGGTGGCGGGGGGCCGCGGTGGCTACACCTTC. This codes for CASSLVAGGRGGYTF.

The chain uses TRBV5-4 and TRBJ2-1; D remains ambiguous. Germline CDR1 is SGHNT and CDR2 is YYREEE (reference sequence). The CDR3 is 13 amino acids. V was trimmed by 1 base and J by 6 bases, leaving 8 bases between them. CDR3 DNA: TGTGCCAGCAGCTTGACCGGCGGCAATGAGCAGTTCTTC. This gives the protein CASSLTGGNEQFF.

CDR3: CASSFSRDYGYTF. CDR3 DNA: TGTGCCAGCAGTTTTAGCCGGGACTATGGCTACACCTTC. V gene TRBV27 combines with J gene TRBJ1-2; D is uncertain. The CDR3 has 13 residues. The ends were cut back, 3 bases at V and 3 bases at J, with 8 bases in the middle. Per the germline V gene, CDR1 is MNHEY and CDR2 is SMNVEV (reference sequence).

The rearrangement joins TRBV30 to TRBJ2-1, with 7 nucleotides matching TRBD1. Per germline, CDR1 GTSNPN and CDR2 SVGIG (reference sequence). The CDR3 totals 13 residues. Trimming cost V 4 bases and J 5 bases; bases outside gene matches: 5. CDR3 DNA sequence: TGTGCCTGGACCCGGGACAGCGACAATGAGCAGTTCTTC. Protein sequence: CAWTRDSDNEQFF.